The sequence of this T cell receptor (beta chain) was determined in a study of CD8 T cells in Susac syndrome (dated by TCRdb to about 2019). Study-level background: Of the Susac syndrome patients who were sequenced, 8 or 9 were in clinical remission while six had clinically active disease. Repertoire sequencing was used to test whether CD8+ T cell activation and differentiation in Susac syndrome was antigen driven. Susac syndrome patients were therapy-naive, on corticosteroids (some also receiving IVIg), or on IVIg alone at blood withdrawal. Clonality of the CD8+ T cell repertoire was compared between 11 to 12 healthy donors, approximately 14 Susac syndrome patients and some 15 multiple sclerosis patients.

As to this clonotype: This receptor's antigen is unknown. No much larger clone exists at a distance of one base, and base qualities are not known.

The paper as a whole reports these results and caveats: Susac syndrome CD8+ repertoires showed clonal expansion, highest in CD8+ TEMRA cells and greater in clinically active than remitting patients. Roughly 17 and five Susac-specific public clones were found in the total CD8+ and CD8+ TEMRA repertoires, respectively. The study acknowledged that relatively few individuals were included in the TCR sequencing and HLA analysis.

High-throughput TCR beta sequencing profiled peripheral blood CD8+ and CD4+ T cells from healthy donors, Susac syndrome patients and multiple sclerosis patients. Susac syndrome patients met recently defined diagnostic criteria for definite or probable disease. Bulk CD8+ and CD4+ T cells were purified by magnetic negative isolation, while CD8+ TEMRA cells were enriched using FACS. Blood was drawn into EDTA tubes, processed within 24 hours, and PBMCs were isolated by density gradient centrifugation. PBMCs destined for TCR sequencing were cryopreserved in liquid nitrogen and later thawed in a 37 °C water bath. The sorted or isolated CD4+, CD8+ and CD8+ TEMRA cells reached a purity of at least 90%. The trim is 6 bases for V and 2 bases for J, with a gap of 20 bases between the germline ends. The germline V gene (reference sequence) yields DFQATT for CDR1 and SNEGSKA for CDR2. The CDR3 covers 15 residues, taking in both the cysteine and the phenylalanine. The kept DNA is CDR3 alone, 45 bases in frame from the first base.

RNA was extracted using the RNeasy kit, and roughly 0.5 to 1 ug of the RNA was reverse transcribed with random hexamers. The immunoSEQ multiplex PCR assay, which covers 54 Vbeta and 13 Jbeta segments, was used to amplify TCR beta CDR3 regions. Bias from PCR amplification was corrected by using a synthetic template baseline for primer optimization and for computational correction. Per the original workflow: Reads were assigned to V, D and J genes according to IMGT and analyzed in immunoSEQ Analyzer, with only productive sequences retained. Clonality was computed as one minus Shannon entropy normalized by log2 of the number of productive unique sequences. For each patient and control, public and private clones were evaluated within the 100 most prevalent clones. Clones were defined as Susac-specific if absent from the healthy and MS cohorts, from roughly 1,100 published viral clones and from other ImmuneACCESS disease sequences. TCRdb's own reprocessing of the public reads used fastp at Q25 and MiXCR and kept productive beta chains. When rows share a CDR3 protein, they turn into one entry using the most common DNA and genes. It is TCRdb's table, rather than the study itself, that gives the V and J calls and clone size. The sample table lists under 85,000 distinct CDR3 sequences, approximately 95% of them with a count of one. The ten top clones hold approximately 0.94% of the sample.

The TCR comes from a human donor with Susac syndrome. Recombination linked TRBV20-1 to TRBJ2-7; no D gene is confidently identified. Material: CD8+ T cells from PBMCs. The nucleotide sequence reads TGCAGTGCCGAAGGTGGGGAAGAGGCAACCTACGAGCAGTACTTC. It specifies CSAEGGEEATYEQYF.